These 21 T cell receptor beta chains share one sample of origin, sequenced in a study of blood T cells in healthy people across ages. Alongside a J-beta primer mix, a sample-barcoded 5' primer served in a second PCR lasting about 7 to 12 cycles. From the 5' RACE reads, TCRdb called clonotypes with MiXCR, one entry per CDR3 protein. The table records 500,000 to 700,000 distinct CDR3 sequences, approximately 30% of them present only once. The specimen sequenced was blood. Receptor source: a woman of 80 years or more in good health.

The chain employs TRBV6-4 and TRBJ1-6, with D unclear. Germline V lookup: CDR1 MRHNA, CDR2 SNTAGT. This CDR3 has 17 residues. Deletions cut 0 bases from V and 1 base from J, with 10 bases between. Written as DNA, the CDR3 is TGTGCCAGCAGTGACTCTAACTGGACGTCCTATAATTCACCCCTCCACTTT. Its protein product is CASSDSNWTSYNSPLHF.

This clonotype has a count of ten or more. This chain connects TRBV7-2 to TRBJ2-3; 9 bases are a match to TRBD1. CDR3 length equals 15 residues. Trimming removed 5 bases from V and 1 base from J; junction bases left unmatched: 4. Germline V gene sequence: CDR1 SGHTA, CDR2 FQGNSA. The DNA for the CDR3 is TGTGCCAGCAGCACGAGGACAGGGGGCACAGATACGCAGTATTTT. This encodes CASSTRTGGTDTQYF.

This clonotype occurred many times. Since a much larger clone is just one base distant, this may be a read error. This chain uses TRBV3-1 with TRBJ2-5, with no clear D. This CDR3 has 15 residues. In germline, CDR1 is LGHDT, CDR2 YNNKEL (reference sequence). Trimming left V 5 bases short and J 11 bases short, with 24 bases between. The CDR3 reads CASSSQASRFNEQYF. CDR3 in DNA: TGTGCCAGCAGCTCTCAGGCCTCCCGGTTCAATGAGCAGTACTTC.

Notes on this clonotype: A much larger clone differs from this one at a single base, so this may be a read error. This chain links TRBV5-5 with TRBJ2-1; D is ambiguous. The J call may be in error: the DNA end matches TRBJ2-7 better. The CDR3 length is 14 residues. Germline CDR1 and CDR2: SGHKS and YYEKEE (reference sequence). CDR3 residues: CASSDPGSYNEQYF. In DNA form, the CDR3 reads TGTGCCAGCAGTGACCCGGGTTCCTACAATGAGCAGTACTTC.

The V gene is TRBV28, the J gene TRBJ1-5; 10 positions match TRBD1. The CDR3 has 15 amino acids. Germline V gene lookup returns CDR1 MDHEN and CDR2 SYDVKM. The V gene end was trimmed by 5 bases and the J gene end by 4 bases; junction bases not matched to a gene: 5. The CDR3 protein is CASSAGQGYNQPQHF. The CDR3 DNA reads TGTGCCAGCAGTGCGGGACAGGGGTATAATCAGCCCCAGCATTTT.

This clonotype was counted at least ten times. The chain uses TRBV6-1 and TRBJ2-3; D is unresolved. The V end lost 3 bases, the J end lost 10 bases, and 14 bases lay between the germline ends. The CDR3 consists of 13 residues. Germline values: CDR1 MNHNS, CDR2 SASEGT. As DNA, the CDR3 is TGTGCCAGCAGTGATAGACCCGGTTCGGCGCAGTATTTT. Translation: CASSDRPGSAQYF.

This clonotype was recorded at least ten times. The V call is TRBV4-1, the J call TRBJ2-3; tentatively, D is TRBD2 (6 bases). Trimming took 0 bases from V and 0 from J, leaving 7 bases between them. Looked up from germline, CDR1 is MGHRA and CDR2 is YSYEKL. The CDR3 sequence is 15 residues long. The CDR3 loop reads CASSQDGTSTDTQYF. The DNA for the CDR3 is TGCGCCAGCAGCCAAGACGGGACTAGCACAGATACGCAGTATTTT.

Only a few counts were recorded for this clonotype. The genes are TRBV30 and TRBJ1-5; the D gene is possibly TRBD1 (5 bases). Germline V gene sequence: CDR1 GTSNPN, CDR2 SVGIG (reference sequence). The V end was cut by 1 base, the J end by 5 bases, with 9 bases between. The CDR3 loop spans 13 amino acids. Here the CDR3 reads CAWSGQTYQPQHF. CDR3 in DNA: TGTGCCTGGAGTGGACAGACCTATCAGCCCCAGCATTTT.

The rearrangement uses TRBV10-3 and TRBJ2-5, with TRBD2 as a possible D gene (6 bases). Trimming took off 7 bases at V and 5 bases at J, with 11 bases between the two ends. This CDR3 has 12 residues. Germline V gene sequence: CDR1 ENHRY, CDR2 SYGVKD. The CDR3 is CAIKQEGETQYF. CDR3 nucleotide sequence: TGTGCCATCAAGCAGGAGGGGGAGACCCAGTACTTC.

J is TRBJ2-2 and V is TRBV27; TRBD2 is a possible D gene (7 bases). This CDR3 is 16 amino acids long. Per the germline V gene, CDR1 is MNHEY and CDR2 is SMNVEV (reference sequence). V was trimmed by 6 bases and J by 4 bases, leaving 18 bases between them. CDR3 sequence reads: CASRRQGGGRTGELFF. Here the CDR3 DNA reads TGTGCCAGCAGACGTCAAGGCGGGGGCCGCACCGGGGAGCTGTTTTTT.

As to this clonotype: A read error is possible here, since a much larger clone lies one base away. V and J are TRBV12-3 or TRBV12-4 and TRBJ1-1; no reliable D call. The CDR3 consists of 15 residues. The CDR3 reads CASSPLTGMNAEAFF. CDR3 DNA: TGTGCCAGCAGTCCCCTGACGGGGATGAACGCTGAAGCTTTCTTT.

This clonotype was observed at least ten times. The chain employs TRBV7-2 and TRBJ1-5, with a weak D call TRBD1 (5 bases). Trimming stripped 3 bases from V and 4 bases from J, with 7 bases between. This CDR3 contains 13 residues. Looked up from germline, CDR1 is SGHTA and CDR2 is FQGNSA. CDR3: CASSLGPNQPQHF. Written as DNA, the CDR3 is TGTGCCAGCAGCTTGGGACCGAATCAGCCCCAGCATTTT. The full variable domain, with the rest looked up from reference TRBV7-2 and TRBJ1-5, is GAGVSQSPSNKVTEKGKDVELRCDPISGHTALYWYRQSLGQGLEFLIYFQGNSAPDKSGLPSDRFSAERTGGSVSTLTIQRTQQEDSAVYLCASSLGPNQPQHFGDGTRLSIL.

The chain links TRBV15 to TRBJ2-5, with 8 nucleotides matching TRBD2. This CDR3 spans 14 amino acids. After removal of 5 bases from V and 5 bases from J, the junction contained 7 bases not matched to a gene. Germline CDR1 LNHNV, CDR2 YYDKDF (reference sequence). CDR3 DNA: TGTGCCACCAGCGGCGCGGGGGGCCGGGAGACCCAGTACTTC. Amino acid sequence: CATSGAGGRETQYF.

A note on this clonotype: A much larger clone is a single base away; this may be a read error. The chain couples TRBV5-1 to TRBJ2-7; 10 bases match TRBD2. This CDR3 spans 15 amino acids. The V segment lost 4 bases and the J segment 10 bases; nucleotides outside the gene matches: 14. Germline assignment: CDR1 SGHRS and CDR2 YFSETQ. CDR3 protein: CASSISGGASEPQYF. Here the CDR3 DNA reads TGCGCCAGCAGCATAAGCGGGGGGGCTTCAGAGCCCCAGTACTTC.

V gene TRBV5-1 combines with J gene TRBJ1-5, with TRBD1 identical over 7 bases. The germline V gene encodes CDR1 SGHRS and CDR2 YFSETQ. The CDR3 has 14 amino acids. Trimming at V came to 5 bases and at J to 2 bases, leaving 4 bases not matched to a gene. The CDR3 sequence: CASRPDRGNQPQHF. The CDR3 bases are TGCGCCAGCAGGCCTGACAGGGGCAATCAGCCCCAGCATTTT.

This clonotype has a count of ten or more. V and J are TRBV28 and TRBJ1-2; TRBD1 is a possible D gene (5 bases). The CDR3 runs to 12 residues. Trimming left V 6 bases short and J 4 bases short, with 9 bases between. The V gene's germline CDR1 is MDHEN and CDR2 SYDVKM. The CDR3 spells CASSDRPYGYTF. The DNA of the CDR3 is TGTGCCAGCAGCGACAGACCCTATGGCTACACCTTC.

This clonotype has ten or more counts. The J gene is TRBJ2-1, the V gene TRBV30, with a weak D call TRBD2 (5 bases). Germline V gene data show CDR1 as GTSNPN and CDR2 as SVGIG (reference sequence). The CDR3 is made up of 13 amino acids. Between the trimmed V and J ends, which lost 4 bases and 2 bases, there was a span of 9 bases. The CDR3, as DNA: TGTGCCTGGAACCACGGGGCCTACAATGAGCAGTTCTTC. This gives the protein CAWNHGAYNEQFF. Based on the CDR3 plus reference TRBV30 and TRBJ2-1, the full variable domain is SQTIHQWPATLVQPVGSPLSLECTVEGTSNPNLYWYRQAAGRGLQLLFYSVGIGQISSEVPQNLSASRPQDRQFILSSKKLLLSDSGFYLCAWNHGAYNEQFFGPGTRLTVL.

This clonotype was observed a few times. The V and J genes are TRBV5-1 and TRBJ1-3; D is unclear. V shed 4 bases and J shed 2 bases, with 7 bases lying between them. The CDR3 is made up of 13 amino acids. The germline gives CDR1 SGHRS, CDR2 YFSETQ. In DNA form, the CDR3 reads TGCGCCAGCAGCCCGGAGGCTGGAAACACCATATATTTT. Translation gives CASSPEAGNTIYF.

The CDR3: CASSLAQAWETQYF. CDR3 in DNA: TGTGCCAGCAGCTTAGCGCAAGCATGGGAGACCCAGTACTTC. The genes are TRBV7-2 and TRBJ2-5, with no clear D. CDR1 SGHTA and CDR2 FQGNSA come from the germline V gene. This CDR3 spans 14 amino acids. V dropped 0 bases and J dropped 5 bases, with 10 bases sitting between them. Complete variable domain (other parts from reference TRBV7-2 and TRBJ2-5): GAGVSQSPSNKVTEKGKDVELRCDPISGHTALYWYRQSLGQGLEFLIYFQGNSAPDKSGLPSDRFSAERTGGSVSTLTIQRTQQEDSAVYLCASSLAQAWETQYFGPGTRLLVL.

The table lists this clonotype with many counts. The genes are TRBV2 and TRBJ2-4; the match to TRBD1 covers 7 bases. J gave up 13 bases and V 4 bases, and 4 bases lay outside the gene matches. Germline V gene lookup returns CDR1 SNHLY and CDR2 FYNNEI. The CDR3 runs to 11 residues. CDR3 region: CASSAGQQQYF. For the CDR3, the DNA is TGTGCCAGCAGTGCGGGACAGCAACAGTACTTC.

This clonotype has a count of ten or more. V usage is TRBV20-1 and J usage is TRBJ2-1; tentatively, D is TRBD2 (5 bases). This CDR3 contains 16 residues. Germline V gene lookup returns CDR1 DFQATT and CDR2 SNEGSKA (reference sequence). With 4 bases removed from V and 0 bases from J, the gap between germline ends came to 16 bases. The CDR3 protein is CSAIRAESYSYNEQFF. The CDR3 DNA sequence: TGCAGTGCTATCCGAGCGGAGTCGTACTCCTACAATGAGCAGTTCTTC.